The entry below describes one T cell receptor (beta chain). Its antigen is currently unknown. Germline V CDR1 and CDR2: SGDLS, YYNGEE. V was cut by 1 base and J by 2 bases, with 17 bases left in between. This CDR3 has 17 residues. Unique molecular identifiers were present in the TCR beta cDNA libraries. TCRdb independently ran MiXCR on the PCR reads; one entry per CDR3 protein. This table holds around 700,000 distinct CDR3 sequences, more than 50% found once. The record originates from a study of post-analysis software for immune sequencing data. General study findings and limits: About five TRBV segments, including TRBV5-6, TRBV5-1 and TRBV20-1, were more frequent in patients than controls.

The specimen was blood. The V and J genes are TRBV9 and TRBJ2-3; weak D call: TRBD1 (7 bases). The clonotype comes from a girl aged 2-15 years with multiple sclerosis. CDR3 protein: CASSVTSRGANTDTQYF. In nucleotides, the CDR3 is TGTGCCAGCAGCGTAACTAGCAGGGGGGCGAACACAGATACGCAGTATTTT.